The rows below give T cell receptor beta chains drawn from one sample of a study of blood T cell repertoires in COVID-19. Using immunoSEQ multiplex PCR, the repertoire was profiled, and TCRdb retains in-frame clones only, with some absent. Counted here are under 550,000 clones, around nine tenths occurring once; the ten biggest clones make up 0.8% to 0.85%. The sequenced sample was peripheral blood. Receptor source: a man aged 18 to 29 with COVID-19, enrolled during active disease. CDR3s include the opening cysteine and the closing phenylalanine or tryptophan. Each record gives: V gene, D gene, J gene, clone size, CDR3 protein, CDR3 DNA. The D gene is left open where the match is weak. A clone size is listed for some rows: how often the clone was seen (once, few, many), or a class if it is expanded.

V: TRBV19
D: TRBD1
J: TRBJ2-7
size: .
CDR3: CASSIGGQVYEQYF
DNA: TGTGCCAGTAGTATTGGGGGACAGGTCTACGAGCAGTACTTC

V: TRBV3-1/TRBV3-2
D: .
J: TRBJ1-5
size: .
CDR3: CASSQQGGNQPQHF
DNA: TGTGCCAGCAGCCAACAGGGTGGCAATCAGCCCCAGCATTTT

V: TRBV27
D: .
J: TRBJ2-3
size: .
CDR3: CASSLSQRTDTQYF
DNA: TGTGCCAGCAGTTTATCACAGCGCACAGATACGCAGTATTTT

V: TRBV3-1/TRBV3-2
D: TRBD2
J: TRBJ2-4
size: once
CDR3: CASSRGGNIQYF
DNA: TGTGCCAGCAGTCGCGGGGGGAACATTCAGTACTTC

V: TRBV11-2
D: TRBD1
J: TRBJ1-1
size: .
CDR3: CASSPDRRAFF
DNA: TGTGCCAGCAGCCCGGACAGGAGAGCTTTCTTT

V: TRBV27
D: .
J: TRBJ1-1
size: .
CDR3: CASRPLGIGGRTEAFF
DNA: TGTGCCAGCAGGCCGCTAGGCATAGGGGGAAGAACTGAAGCTTTCTTT

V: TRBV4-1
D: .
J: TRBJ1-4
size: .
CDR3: CASRGPANEKLFF
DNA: TGCGCCAGCCGGGGTCCCGCTAATGAAAAACTGTTTTTT

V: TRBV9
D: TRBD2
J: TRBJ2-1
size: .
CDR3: CASSKTSGRLNGEQFF
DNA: TGTGCCAGCAGCAAAACTAGCGGGAGATTAAACGGTGAGCAGTTCTTC

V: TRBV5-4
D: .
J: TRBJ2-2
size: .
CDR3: CASSPKAGTGNTGELFF
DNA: TGTGCCAGCAGCCCTAAGGCCGGGACTGGGAACACCGGGGAGCTGTTTTTT

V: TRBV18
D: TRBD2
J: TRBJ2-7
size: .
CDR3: CASSPPLAGSSYEQYF
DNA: TGTGCCAGCTCACCACCCCTAGCGGGGAGCTCCTACGAGCAGTACTTC

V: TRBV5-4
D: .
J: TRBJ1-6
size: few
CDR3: CASSLADRNNSPLHF
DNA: TGTGCCAGCAGCTTGGCGGACAGAAATAATTCACCCCTCCACTTT

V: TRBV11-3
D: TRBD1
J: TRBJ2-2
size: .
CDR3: CASSFDRVNTGELFF
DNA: TGTGCCAGCAGCTTCGACAGGGTAAACACCGGGGAGCTGTTTTTT

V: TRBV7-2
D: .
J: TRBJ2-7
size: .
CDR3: CASSPRQVAYEQYF
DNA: TGTGCCAGCAGCCCCAGACAGGTTGCCTACGAGCAGTACTTC

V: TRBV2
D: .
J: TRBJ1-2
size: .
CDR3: CASSATGYSYGYTF
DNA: TGTGCCAGCAGTGCTACAGGGTATAGCTATGGCTACACCTTC

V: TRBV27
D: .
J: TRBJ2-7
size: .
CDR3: CASGETVSYEQYF
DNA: TGTGCCAGCGGGGAGACCGTCTCCTACGAGCAGTACTTC

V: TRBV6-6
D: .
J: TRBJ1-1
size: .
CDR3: CATKGVGTEAFF
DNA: TGTGCCACTAAGGGGGTAGGCACTGAAGCTTTCTTT

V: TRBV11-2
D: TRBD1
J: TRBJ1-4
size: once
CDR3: CASGTGGDEKLFF
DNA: TGTGCCAGCGGGACAGGGGGCGACGAAAAACTGTTTTTT

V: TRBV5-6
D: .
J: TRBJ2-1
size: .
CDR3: CASTSRSWANEQFF
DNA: TGTGCCAGCACGAGTAGGTCGTGGGCAAATGAGCAGTTCTTC

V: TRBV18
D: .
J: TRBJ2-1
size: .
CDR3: CASSPGHRNEQFF
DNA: TGTGCCAGCTCACCCGGACACCGCAATGAGCAGTTCTTC

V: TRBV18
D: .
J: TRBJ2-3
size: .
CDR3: CASSPRHSDTQYF
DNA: TGTGCCAGCTCACCGAGGCACTCAGATACGCAGTATTTT

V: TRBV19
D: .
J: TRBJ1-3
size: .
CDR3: CASNGISGNTIYF
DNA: TGTGCCAGTAACGGGATCTCTGGAAACACCATATATTTT

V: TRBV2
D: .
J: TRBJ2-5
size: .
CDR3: CASTGGARKTQYF
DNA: TGTGCCAGCACTGGTGGGGCGCGGAAGACCCAGTACTTC

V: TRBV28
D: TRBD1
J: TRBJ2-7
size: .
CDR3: CASSFPDRRNYEQYF
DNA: TGTGCCAGCAGTTTCCCGGACAGGAGAAACTACGAGCAGTACTTC

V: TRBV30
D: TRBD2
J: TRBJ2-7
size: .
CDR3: CASGRGDYEQYF
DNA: TGTGCCTCAGGCCGGGGGGACTACGAGCAGTACTTC

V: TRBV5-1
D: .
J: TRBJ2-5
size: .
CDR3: CASSQPTSQETQYF
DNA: TGCGCCAGCAGCCAGCCGACAAGCCAAGAGACCCAGTACTTC